These T cell receptor beta chains were read from a single sample in a study of cytomegalovirus exposure and HLA in healthy donors. TCRdb's copy holds only in-frame clones and misses some; the assay was immunoSEQ multiplex PCR. The sample totals about 120,000 clones. Sequencing was carried out using PBMCs. These receptors all come from a man between 18 and 35 years old in good health and CMV-seronegative. Both conserved end residues are trimmed from each CDR3. The order of the fields is J gene, V gene, CDR3 protein.

J: TRBJ2-1
V: TRBV7-3
CDR3: ASSSTGRTSGANEQF

J: TRBJ2-7
V: TRBV6-5
CDR3: ASSTSDAYEQY

J: TRBJ1-3
V: TRBV2
CDR3: ASIGGRSGNTIY

J: TRBJ2-1
V: TRBV7-9
CDR3: ASSLAGGSDEQF

J: TRBJ2-1
V: TRBV6-6
CDR3: ASSPVASTGEQF

J: TRBJ2-1
V: TRBV25-1
CDR3: ASSISNEQF

J: TRBJ1-1
V: TRBV19
CDR3: ASSILEKGATEAF

J: TRBJ2-5
V: TRBV11-2
CDR3: ASSWREMETQY

J: TRBJ1-1
V: TRBV9
CDR3: ASSRRGDRVTEAF

J: TRBJ2-5
V: TRBV7-6
CDR3: ASSLNPRDRVETQY

J: TRBJ1-2
V: TRBV12-5
CDR3: ASGPGGQRAPYT

J: TRBJ1-1
V: TRBV5-1
CDR3: ASSPQAGRNTEAF

J: TRBJ2-7
V: TRBV18
CDR3: ASSRLGQSYEQY

J: NA
V: TRBV10-2
CDR3: ASSEATGTGYEQY

J: TRBJ2-7
V: TRBV14
CDR3: ASSRLAGTYEQY

J: TRBJ2-7
V: TRBV19
CDR3: ASSTGQGTEQY

J: TRBJ1-3
V: TRBV7-6
CDR3: ASSPLTGAGNTIY

J: TRBJ2-1
V: TRBV11-2
CDR3: ASSFNVGDRLNEQF

J: TRBJ2-1
V: TRBV12-5
CDR3: ASGSQTLLSGPSSYNEQF

J: TRBJ1-5
V: TRBV23-1
CDR3: ASSAAGPQH

J: TRBJ2-7
V: TRBV15
CDR3: ATSSPEILDEQY

J: TRBJ1-1
V: TRBV21-1
CDR3: ASSKAKAGNTEAF

J: TRBJ1-2
V: TRBV2
CDR3: AGGDYGYT

J: TRBJ2-1
V: TRBV7-9
CDR3: ASSLHGAGEQF

J: NA
V: TRBV19
CDR3: ASTPGVNPSEQY

J: TRBJ1-1
V: TRBV9
CDR3: ASSPHTWGGVNTEAF

J: TRBJ1-4
V: TRBV6-1
CDR3: ASSLDRGGEKLF

J: TRBJ1-1
V: TRBV6-6
CDR3: ASSQQGNTEAF

J: TRBJ1-1
V: TRBV5-6
CDR3: ASSRTGRTEAF

J: TRBJ2-1
V: TRBV25-1
CDR3: ASSGLIYNEQF

J: TRBJ2-5
V: TRBV6-6
CDR3: ASSNQRETQY

J: TRBJ1-1
V: TRBV19
CDR3: ASSIGAEGVNTEAF

J: TRBJ1-1
V: TRBV11-3
CDR3: ASSFRGTTEAF

J: NA
V: TRBV5-7
CDR3: ASSLVVSYEQY

J: TRBJ1-1
V: TRBV4-1
CDR3: ASSHASHTEAF

J: TRBJ1-2
V: TRBV4-1
CDR3: ASSQPRQVGYT

J: TRBJ1-2
V: TRBV5-5
CDR3: ASSLLGEGFYNYGYT

J: TRBJ2-7
V: TRBV5-6
CDR3: ASSLTGTYEQY

J: TRBJ1-6
V: TRBV5-1
CDR3: ASSATGIGASPLH

J: TRBJ1-1
V: TRBV4-1
CDR3: ASSLYTSGTGGEGEAF